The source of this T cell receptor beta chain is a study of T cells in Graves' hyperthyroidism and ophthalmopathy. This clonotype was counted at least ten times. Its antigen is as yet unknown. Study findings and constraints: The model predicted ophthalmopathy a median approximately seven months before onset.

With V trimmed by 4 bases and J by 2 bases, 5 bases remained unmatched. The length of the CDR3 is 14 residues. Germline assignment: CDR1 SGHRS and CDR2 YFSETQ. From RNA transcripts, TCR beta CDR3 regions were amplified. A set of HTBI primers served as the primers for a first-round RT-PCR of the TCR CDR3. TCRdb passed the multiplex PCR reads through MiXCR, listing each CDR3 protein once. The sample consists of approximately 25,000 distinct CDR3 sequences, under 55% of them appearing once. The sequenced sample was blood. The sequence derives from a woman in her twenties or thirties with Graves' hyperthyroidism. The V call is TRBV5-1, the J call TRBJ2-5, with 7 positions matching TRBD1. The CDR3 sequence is CASSLGTAQETQYF. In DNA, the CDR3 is TGCGCCAGCAGCCTCGGGACAGCTCAAGAGACCCAGTACTTC.